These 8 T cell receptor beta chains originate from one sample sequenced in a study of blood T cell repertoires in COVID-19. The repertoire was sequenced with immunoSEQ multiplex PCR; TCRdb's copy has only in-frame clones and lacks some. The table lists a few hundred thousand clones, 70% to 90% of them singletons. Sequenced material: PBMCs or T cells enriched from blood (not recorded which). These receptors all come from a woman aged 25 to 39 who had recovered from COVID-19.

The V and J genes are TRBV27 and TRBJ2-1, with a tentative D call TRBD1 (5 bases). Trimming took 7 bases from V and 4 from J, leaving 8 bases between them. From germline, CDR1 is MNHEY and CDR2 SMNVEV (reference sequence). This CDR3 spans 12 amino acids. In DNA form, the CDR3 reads TGTGCCAGCATGGGGCGGTACAATGAGCAGTTCTTC. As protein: CASMGRYNEQFF.

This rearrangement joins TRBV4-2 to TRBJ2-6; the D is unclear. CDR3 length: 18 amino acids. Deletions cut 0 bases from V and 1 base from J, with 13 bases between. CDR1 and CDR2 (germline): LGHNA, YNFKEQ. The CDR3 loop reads CASSQDGSFLSGANVLTF. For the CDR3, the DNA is TGTGCCAGCAGCCAAGACGGTTCTTTTTTATCTGGGGCCAACGTCCTGACTTTC.

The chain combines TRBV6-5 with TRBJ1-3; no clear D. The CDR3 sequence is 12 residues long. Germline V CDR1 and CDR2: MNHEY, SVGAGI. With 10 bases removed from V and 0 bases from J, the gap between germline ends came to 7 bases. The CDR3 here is CATHSSGNTIYF. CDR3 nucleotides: TGTGCCACCCACAGCTCTGGAAACACCATATATTTT.

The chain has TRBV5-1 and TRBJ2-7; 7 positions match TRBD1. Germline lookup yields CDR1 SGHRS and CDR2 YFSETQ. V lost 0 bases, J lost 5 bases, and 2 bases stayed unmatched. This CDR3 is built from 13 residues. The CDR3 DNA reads TGCGCCAGCAGCTTGGGACAGGGCGACGAGCAGTACTTC. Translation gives CASSLGQGDEQYF. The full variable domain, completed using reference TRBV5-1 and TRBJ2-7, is KAGVTQTPRYLIKTRGQQVTLSCSPISGHRSVSWYQQTPGQGLQFLFEYFSETQRNKGNFPGRFSGRQFSNSRSEMNVSTLELGDSALYLCASSLGQGDEQYFGPGTRLTVT.

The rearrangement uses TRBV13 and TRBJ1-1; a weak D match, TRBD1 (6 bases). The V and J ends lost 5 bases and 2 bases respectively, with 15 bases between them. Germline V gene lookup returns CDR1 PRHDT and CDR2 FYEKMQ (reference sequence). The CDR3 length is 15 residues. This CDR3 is CASSQGAGDNTEAFF. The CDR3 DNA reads TGTGCCAGCAGCCAAGGAGCAGGGGACAACACTGAAGCTTTCTTT.

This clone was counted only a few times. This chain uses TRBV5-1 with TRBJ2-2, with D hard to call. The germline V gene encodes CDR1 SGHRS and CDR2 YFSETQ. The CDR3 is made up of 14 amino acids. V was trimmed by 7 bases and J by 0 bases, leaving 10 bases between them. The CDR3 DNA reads TGCGCCAGCCAAATTTCAACGAACACCGGGGAGCTGTTTTTT. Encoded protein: CASQISTNTGELFF.

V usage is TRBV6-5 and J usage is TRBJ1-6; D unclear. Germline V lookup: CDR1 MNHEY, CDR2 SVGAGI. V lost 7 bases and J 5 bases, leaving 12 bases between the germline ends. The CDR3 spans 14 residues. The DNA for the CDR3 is TGTGCCAGCACCGGCGGAGTACATAATTCACCCCTCCACTTT. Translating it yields CASTGGVHNSPLHF.

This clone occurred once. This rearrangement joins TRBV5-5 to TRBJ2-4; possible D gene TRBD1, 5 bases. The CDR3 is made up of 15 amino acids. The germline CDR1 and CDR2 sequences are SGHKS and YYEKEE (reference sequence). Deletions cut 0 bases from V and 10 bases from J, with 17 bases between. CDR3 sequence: CASSLGDSVRGIQYF. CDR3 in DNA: TGTGCCAGCAGCTTGGGAGACTCAGTTAGGGGTATTCAGTACTTC.